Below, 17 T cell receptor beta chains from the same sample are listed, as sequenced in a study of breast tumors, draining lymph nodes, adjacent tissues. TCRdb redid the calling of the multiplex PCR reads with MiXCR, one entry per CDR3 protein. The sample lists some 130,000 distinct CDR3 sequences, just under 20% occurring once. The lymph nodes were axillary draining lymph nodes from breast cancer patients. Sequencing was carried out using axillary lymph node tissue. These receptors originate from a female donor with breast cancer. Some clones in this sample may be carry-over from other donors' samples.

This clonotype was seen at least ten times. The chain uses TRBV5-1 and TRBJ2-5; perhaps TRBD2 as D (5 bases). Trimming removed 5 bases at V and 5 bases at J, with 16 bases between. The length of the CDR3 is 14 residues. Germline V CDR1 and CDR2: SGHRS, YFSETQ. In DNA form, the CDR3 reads TGCGCCAGCAGTTACCGCGAGGGATCTGAGACCCAGTACTTC. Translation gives CASSYREGSETQYF.

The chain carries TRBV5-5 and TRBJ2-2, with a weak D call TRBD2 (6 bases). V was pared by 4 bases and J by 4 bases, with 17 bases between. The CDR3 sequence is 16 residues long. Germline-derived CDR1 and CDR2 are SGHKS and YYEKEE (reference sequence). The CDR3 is CASSVASGLGTGELFF. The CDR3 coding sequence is TGTGCCAGCAGCGTGGCCAGCGGGCTGGGCACCGGGGAGCTGTTTTTT. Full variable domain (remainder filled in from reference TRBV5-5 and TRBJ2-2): DAGVTQSPTHLIKTRGQQVTLRCSPISGHKSVSWYQQVLGQGPQFIFQYYEKEERGRGNFPDRFSARQFPNYSSELNVNALLLGDSALYLCASSVASGLGTGELFFGEGSRLTVL.

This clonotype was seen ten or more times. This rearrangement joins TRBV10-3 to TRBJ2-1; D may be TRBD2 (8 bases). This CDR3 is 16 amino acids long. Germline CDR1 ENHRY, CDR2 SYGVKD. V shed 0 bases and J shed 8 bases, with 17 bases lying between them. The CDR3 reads CAISESQTGTRDEQFF. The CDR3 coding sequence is TGTGCCATCAGTGAGTCGCAGACAGGGACTAGAGATGAGCAGTTCTTC.

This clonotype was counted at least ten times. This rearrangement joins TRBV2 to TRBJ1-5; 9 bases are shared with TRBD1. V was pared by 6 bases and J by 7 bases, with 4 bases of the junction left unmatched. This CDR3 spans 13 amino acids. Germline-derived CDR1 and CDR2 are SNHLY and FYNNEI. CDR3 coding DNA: TGTGCCAGCAGACAGGGGGCTGACCAGCCCCAGCATTTT. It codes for CASRQGADQPQHF.

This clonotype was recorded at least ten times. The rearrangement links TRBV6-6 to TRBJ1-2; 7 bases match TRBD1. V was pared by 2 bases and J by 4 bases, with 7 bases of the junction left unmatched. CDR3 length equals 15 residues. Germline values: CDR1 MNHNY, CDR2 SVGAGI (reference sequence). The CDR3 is CASSYEQGTTYGYTF. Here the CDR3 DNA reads TGTGCCAGCAGTTACGAACAGGGGACTACCTATGGCTACACCTTC.

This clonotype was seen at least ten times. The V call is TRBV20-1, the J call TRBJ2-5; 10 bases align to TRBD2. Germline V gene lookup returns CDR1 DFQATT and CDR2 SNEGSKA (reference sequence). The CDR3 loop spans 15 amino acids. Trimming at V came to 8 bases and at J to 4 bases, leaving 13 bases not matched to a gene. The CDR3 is CSSTSGGAVGETQYF. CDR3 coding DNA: TGCAGTTCCACCAGCGGGGGGGCCGTGGGAGAGACCCAGTACTTC.

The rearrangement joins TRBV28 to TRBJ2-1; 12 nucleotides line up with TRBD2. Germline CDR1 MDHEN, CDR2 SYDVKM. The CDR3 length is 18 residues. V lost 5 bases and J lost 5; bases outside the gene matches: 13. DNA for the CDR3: TGTGCCAGCAGTCCCAACAGACTAGCGGGAGCAGGGAACAATGAGCAGTTCTTC. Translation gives CASSPNRLAGAGNNEQFF.

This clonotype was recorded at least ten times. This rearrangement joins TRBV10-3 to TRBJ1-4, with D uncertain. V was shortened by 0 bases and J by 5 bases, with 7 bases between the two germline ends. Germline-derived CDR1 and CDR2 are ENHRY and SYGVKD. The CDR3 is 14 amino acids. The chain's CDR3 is CAISESGWNEKLFF. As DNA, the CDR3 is TGTGCCATCAGTGAGTCAGGGTGGAATGAAAAACTGTTTTTT.

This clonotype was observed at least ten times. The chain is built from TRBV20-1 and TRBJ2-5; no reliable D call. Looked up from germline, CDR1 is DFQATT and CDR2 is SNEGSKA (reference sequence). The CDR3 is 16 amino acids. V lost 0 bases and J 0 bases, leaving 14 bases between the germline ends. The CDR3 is CSARDQRSGYQETQYF. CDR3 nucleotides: TGCAGTGCTAGAGATCAGAGAAGTGGGTACCAAGAGACCCAGTACTTC.

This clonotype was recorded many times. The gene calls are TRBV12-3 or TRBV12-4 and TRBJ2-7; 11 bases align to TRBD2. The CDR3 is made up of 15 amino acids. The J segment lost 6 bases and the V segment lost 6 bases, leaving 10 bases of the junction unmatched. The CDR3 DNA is TGTGCCAGCAGGGAGGGGACTAGCGGCTTACTCGAGCAGTACTTC. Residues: CASREGTSGLLEQYF.

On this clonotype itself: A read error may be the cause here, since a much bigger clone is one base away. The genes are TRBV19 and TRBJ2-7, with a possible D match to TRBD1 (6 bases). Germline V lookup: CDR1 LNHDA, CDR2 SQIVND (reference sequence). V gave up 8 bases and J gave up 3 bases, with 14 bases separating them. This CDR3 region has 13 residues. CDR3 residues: CASGNGQFYEQYF. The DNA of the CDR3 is TGTGCCAGTGGTAACGGACAGTTCTACGAGCAGTACTTC.

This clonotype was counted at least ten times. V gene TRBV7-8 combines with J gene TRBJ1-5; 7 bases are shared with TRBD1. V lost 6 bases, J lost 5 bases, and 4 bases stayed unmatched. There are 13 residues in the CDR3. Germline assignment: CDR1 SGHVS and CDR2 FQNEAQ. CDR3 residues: CASRLTGDQPQHF. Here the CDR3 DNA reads TGTGCCAGCAGACTTACAGGGGATCAGCCCCAGCATTTT.

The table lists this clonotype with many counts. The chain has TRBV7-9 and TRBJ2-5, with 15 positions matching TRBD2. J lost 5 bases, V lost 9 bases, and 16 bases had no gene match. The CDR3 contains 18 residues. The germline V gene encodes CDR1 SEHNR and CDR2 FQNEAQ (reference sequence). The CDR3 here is CARRTSGRVGLGEETQYF. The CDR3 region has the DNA TGTGCCAGAAGGACTAGCGGGAGGGTGGGTCTGGGAGAGGAGACCCAGTACTTC.

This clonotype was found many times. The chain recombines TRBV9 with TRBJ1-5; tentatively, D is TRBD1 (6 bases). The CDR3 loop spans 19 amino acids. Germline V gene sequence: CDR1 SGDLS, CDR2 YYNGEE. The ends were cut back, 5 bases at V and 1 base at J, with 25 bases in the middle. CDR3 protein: CASRTLPRGGFSSNQPQHF. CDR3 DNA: TGTGCCAGCAGGACACTACCAAGGGGGGGATTCTCGAGCAATCAGCCCCAGCATTTT.

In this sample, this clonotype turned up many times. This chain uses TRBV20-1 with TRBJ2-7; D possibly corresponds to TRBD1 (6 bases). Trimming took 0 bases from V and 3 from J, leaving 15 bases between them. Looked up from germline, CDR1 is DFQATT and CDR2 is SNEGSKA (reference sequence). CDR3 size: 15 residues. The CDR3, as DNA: TGCAGTGCTAGAGATTCGTTCACAGGGAACTACGAGCAGTACTTC. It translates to CSARDSFTGNYEQYF.

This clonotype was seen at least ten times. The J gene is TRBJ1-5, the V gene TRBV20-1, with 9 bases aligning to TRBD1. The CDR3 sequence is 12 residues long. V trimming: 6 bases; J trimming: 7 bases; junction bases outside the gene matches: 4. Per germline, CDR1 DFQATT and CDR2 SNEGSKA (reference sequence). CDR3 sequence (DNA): TGCAGTGCGTCGGACAGGGGACAGCCCCAGCATTTT. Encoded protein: CSASDRGQPQHF.

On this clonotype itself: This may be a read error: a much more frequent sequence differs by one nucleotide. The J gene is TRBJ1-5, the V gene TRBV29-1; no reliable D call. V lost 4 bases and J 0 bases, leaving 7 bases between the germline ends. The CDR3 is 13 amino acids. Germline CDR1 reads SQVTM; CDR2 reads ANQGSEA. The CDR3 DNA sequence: TGCAGCGTTGCGGACGATAGCAATCAGCCCCAGCATTTT. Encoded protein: CSVADDSNQPQHF.